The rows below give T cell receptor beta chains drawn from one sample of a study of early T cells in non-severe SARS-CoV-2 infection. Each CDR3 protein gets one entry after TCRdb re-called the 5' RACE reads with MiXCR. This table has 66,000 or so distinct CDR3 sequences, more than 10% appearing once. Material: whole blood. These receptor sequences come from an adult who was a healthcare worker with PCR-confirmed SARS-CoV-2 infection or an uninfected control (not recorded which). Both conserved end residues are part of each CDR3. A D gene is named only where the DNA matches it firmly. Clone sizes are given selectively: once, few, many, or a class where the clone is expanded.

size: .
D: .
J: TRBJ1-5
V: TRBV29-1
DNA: TGCAGCGTTGAAGATAGCGTCGGTCAGCCCCAGCATTTT
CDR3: CSVEDSVGQPQHF

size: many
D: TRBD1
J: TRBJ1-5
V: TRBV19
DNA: TGTGCCAGTAACATGGCCCGGACAGGAGAAAATCAGCCCCAGCATTTT
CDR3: CASNMARTGENQPQHF

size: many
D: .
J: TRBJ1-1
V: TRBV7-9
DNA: TGTGCCAGCAGCTTAACGGGGGTTCCTATGAACACTGAAGCTTTCTTT
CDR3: CASSLTGVPMNTEAFF

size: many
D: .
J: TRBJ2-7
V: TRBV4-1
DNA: TGCGCCAGCAGCGACCTTCACGAGCAGTACTTC
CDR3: CASSDLHEQYF

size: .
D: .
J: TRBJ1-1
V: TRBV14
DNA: TGTGCCAGCAGCCAAGTCTATCGCGCTGAAGCTTTCTTT
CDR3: CASSQVYRAEAFF

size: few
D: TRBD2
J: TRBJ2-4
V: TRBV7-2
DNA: TGTGCCAGCAGCTCAGGACTAGCGAAACCGGGGTACTTC
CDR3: CASSSGLAKPGYF

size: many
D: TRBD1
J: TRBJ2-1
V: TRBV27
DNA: TGTGCCAGCAGTTTATGGACAGGAGGAGACAATGAGCAGTTCTTC
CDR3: CASSLWTGGDNEQFF

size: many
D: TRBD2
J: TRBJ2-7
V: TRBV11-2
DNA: TGTGCCAGCAGCTTAGTACGCGGGGGGATGGGCGAGCAGTACTTC
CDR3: CASSLVRGGMGEQYF

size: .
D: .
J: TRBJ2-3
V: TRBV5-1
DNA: TGCGCCAGCAGCTTGGCTAGAGAGACAGATACGCAGTATTTT
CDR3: CASSLARETDTQYF

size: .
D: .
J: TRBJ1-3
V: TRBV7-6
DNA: TGTGCCAGCAGCTTCCAGGGTGAAAACACCATATATTTT
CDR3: CASSFQGENTIYF

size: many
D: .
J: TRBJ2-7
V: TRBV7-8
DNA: TGTGCCAGCACCCTTCAGGGTTCACTGGGGCACGAGCAGTACTTC
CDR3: CASTLQGSLGHEQYF

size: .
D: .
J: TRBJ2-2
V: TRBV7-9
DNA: TGTGCCAGCAGCGCTAGGCTCGGGGAGCTGTTTTTT
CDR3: CASSARLGELFF

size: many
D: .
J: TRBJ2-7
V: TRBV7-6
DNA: TGTGCCAGCAGCCCAGGTCCGGGACAAGCCTACGAGCAGTACTTC
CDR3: CASSPGPGQAYEQYF

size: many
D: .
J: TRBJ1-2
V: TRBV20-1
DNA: TGCAGTGTCAAAACCCCCGGGACGTCTGAGTACACCTTC
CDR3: CSVKTPGTSEYTF

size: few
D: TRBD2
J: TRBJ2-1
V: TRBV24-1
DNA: TGTGCCACCAGTGATAGGGCCCGGGGGGATGAGCAGTTCTTC
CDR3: CATSDRARGDEQFF

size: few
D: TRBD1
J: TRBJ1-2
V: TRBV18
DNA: TGTGCCAGCTCACCCTTTGGACAGGATAACTATGGCTACACCTTC
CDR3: CASSPFGQDNYGYTF

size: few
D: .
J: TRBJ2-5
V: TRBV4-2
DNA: TGTGCCAGCAGCCAAGGGACTTCCGCCCAAGAGACCCAGTACTTC
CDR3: CASSQGTSAQETQYF

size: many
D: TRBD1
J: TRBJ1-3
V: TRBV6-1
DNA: TGTGCCAGCACACCGGGACAGGCTGGATTTGGAAACACCATATATTTT
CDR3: CASTPGQAGFGNTIYF

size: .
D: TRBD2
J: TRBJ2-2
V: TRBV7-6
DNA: TGTGCCAGCAGCTCAAGAGCGGGGGAGCAGAACACCGGGGAGCTGTTTTTT
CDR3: CASSSRAGEQNTGELFF

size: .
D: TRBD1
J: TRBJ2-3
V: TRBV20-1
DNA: TGCAGTGCTAGTAGACAGGGCCCTACAGATACGCAGTATTTT
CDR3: CSASRQGPTDTQYF

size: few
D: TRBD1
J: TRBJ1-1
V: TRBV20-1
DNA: TGCAGTGCTTCAGAAGCGGGACAGTTCACTGAAGCTTTCTTT
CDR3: CSASEAGQFTEAFF

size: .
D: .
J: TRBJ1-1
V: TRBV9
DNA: TGTGCCAGCAGCGTAGGGGCGAGGTCGAACACTGAAGCTTTCTTT
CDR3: CASSVGARSNTEAFF

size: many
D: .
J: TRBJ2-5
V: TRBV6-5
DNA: TGTGCCAGCAGTCCAACAGGGGAGGCACAGACCCAGTACTTC
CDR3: CASSPTGEAQTQYF

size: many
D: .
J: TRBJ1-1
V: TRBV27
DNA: TGTGCCAGCAGCACCCGAGGCTTAAGGGCTGAAGCTTTCTTT
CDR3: CASSTRGLRAEAFF

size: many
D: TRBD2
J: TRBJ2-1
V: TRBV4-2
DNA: TGTGCCAGCAGCCCGTACCGGGGGGCCTACAATGAGCAGTTCTTC
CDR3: CASSPYRGAYNEQFF

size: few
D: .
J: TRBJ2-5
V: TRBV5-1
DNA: TGCGCCAGCATGAACGGAGGGGCTGCAGGGTACCAAGAGACCCAGTACTTC
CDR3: CASMNGGAAGYQETQYF

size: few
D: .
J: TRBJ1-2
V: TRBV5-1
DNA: TGCGCCAGCAACACACAGACCCGCTATGGCTACACCTTC
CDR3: CASNTQTRYGYTF

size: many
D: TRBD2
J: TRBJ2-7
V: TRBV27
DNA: TGTGCCAGCAGTTTATCAGCTCGGCCCGCCGGGAGGTACGAGCAGTACTTC
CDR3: CASSLSARPAGRYEQYF

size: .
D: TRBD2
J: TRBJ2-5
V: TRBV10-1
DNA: TGCGCCAGCAGTGATATAGCGGGGGAGACCCAGTACTTC
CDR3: CASSDIAGETQYF

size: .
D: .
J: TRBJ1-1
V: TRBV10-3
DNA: TGTGCCATCAGCCCGACGGACCTGGGGACTGAAGCTTTCTTT
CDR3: CAISPTDLGTEAFF

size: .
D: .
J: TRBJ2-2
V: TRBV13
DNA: TGTGCCAGCAAATCCGGGCCTAACACCGGGGAGCTGTTTTTT
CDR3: CASKSGPNTGELFF

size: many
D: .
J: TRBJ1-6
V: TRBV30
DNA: TGTGCCTGGACCGGACACGGGTTCTATAATTCACCCCTCCACTTT
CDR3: CAWTGHGFYNSPLHF

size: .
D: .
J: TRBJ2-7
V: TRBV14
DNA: TGTGCCAGCAGCCACTTTCAACCCCACGAGCAGTACTTC
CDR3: CASSHFQPHEQYF

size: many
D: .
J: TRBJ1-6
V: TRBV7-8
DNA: TGTGCCAGCAGCTTAGAGAGCTCCTATAATTCACCCCTCCACTTT
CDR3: CASSLESSYNSPLHF

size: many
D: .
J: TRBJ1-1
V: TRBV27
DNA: TGTGCCAGCAGTTTTCGGGGCAGCCACACTGAAGCTTTCTTT
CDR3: CASSFRGSHTEAFF

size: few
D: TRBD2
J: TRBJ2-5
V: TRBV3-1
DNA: TGTGCCAGCAGCGGGACTAGAGAAGAGACCCAGTACTTC
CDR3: CASSGTREETQYF

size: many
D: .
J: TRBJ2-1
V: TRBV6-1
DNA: TGTGCCAGCGGGGGTCCCTTTTGGGAGCAGTTCTTC
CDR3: CASGGPFWEQFF

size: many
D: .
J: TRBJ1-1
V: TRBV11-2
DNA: TGTGCCAGCAGCTTAGACGGCAGGAACACTGAAGCTTTCTTT
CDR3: CASSLDGRNTEAFF

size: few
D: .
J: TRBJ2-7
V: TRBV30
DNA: TGTGCCTGGAGCGATACAGCCAGGGTAAAGTACGAGCAGTACTTC
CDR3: CAWSDTARVKYEQYF

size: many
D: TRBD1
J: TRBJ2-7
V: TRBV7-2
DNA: TGTGCCAGCAGCTTAGATGGGACAGGGGGCAGGGAGCAGTACTTC
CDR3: CASSLDGTGGREQYF

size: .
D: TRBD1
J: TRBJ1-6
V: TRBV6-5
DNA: TGTGCCACCCGGACAGGGTCGGCCTATAATTCACCCCTCCACTTT
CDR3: CATRTGSAYNSPLHF

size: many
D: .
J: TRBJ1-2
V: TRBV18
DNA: TGTGCCAGCTCAATTCTACTCGAGGGTGGCTACACCTTC
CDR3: CASSILLEGGYTF

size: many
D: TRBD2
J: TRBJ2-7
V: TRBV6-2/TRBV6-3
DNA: TGTGCCAGCAGGAACGGGGGGGCCTACGAGCAGTACTTC
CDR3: CASRNGGAYEQYF

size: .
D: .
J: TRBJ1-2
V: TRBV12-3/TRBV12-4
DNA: TGTGCCAGCAGTTTAGTACTAAACTATGGCTACACCTTC
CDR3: CASSLVLNYGYTF

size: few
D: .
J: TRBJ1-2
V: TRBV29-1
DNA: TGCAGCGCTGAGCGGTTCACCTACGATGGCTACACCTTC
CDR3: CSAERFTYDGYTF

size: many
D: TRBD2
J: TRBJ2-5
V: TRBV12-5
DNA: TGTGCTAGTGGTACCGCTCGCCTTGCGGTAGCGGGGCAAGAGACCCAGTACTTC
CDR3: CASGTARLAVAGQETQYF

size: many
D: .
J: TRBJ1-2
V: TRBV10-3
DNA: TGTGCCATCACCGACGCCCTGGCTGCTAACTATGGCTACACCTTC
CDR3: CAITDALAANYGYTF

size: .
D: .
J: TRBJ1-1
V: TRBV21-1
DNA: TGTGCCAGCAGCAACGCGAACACTGAAGCTTTCTTT
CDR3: CASSNANTEAFF

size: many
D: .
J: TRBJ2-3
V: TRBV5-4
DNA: TGTGCCAGCAGCTTGGAGGGGGTCGGAGATACGCAGTATTTT
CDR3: CASSLEGVGDTQYF

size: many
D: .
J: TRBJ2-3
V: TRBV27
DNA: TGTGCCAGCAGTTTAGGGTTAGAGGCAGATACGCAGTATTTT
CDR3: CASSLGLEADTQYF

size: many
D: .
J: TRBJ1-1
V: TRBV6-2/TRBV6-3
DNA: TGTGCCAGCAACCCCTTGGGGGGCCCTGTTGAAGCTTTCTTT
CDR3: CASNPLGGPVEAFF

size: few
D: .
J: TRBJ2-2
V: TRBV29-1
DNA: TGCAGCGCGGGACAGAACACCGGGGAGCTGTTTTTT
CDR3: CSAGQNTGELFF

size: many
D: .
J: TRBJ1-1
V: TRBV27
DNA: TGTGCCAGCAGTTTGGGAGGGGGCACTGAAGCTTTCTTT
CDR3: CASSLGGGTEAFF

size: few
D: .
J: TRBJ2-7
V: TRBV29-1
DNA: TGCAGCGTTGAAGGGACGGCTGGGGACGAGCAGTACTTC
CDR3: CSVEGTAGDEQYF

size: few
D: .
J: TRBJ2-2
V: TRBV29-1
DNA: TGCAGCGTTGCGGAGCCGGGTGCGCTGTTTTTT
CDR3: CSVAEPGALFF